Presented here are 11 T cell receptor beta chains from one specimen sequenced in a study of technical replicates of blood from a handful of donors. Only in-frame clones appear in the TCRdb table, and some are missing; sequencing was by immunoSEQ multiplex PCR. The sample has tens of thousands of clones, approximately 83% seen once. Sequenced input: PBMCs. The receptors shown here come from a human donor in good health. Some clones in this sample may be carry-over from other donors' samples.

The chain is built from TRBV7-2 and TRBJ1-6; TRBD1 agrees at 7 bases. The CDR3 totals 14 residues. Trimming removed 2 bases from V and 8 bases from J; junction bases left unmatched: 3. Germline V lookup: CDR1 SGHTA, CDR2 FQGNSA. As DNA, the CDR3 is TGTGCCAGCAGCTTACAGGGGGGCGATTCACCCCTCCACTTT. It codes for CASSLQGGDSPLHF.

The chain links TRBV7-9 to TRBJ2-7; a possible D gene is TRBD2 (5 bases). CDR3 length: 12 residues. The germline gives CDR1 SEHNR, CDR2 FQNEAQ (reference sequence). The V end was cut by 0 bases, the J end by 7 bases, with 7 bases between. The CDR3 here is CASSLATGEQYF. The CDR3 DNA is TGTGCCAGCAGCTTAGCGACGGGGGAGCAGTACTTC.

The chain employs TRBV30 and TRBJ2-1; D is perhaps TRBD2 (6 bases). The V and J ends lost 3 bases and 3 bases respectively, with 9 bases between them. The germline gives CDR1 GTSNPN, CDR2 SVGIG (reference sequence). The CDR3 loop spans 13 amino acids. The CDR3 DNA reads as TGTGCCTGGAGGCGGGATGACTACAATGAGCAGTTCTTC. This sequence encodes CAWRRDDYNEQFF.

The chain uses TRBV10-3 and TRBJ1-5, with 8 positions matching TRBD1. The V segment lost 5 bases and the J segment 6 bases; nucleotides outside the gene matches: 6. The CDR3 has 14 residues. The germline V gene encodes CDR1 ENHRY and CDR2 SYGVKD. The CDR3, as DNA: TGTGCCATCAGTACCGTGACAGGGGTTCAGCCCCAGCATTTT. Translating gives CAISTVTGVQPQHF.

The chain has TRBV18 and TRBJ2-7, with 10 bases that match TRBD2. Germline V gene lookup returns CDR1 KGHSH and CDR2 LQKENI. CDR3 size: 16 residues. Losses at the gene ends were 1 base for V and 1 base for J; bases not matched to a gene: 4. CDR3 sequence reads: CASSPQGLAASYEQYF. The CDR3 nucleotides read TGTGCCAGCTCACCACAAGGACTAGCGGCATCCTACGAGCAGTACTTC.

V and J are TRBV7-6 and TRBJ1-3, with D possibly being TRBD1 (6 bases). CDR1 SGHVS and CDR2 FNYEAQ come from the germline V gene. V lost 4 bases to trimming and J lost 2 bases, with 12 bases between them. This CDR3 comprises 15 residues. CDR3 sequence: CASSYGRGAGNTIYF. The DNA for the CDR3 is TGTGCCAGCAGCTACGGGAGGGGGGCTGGAAACACCATATATTTT.

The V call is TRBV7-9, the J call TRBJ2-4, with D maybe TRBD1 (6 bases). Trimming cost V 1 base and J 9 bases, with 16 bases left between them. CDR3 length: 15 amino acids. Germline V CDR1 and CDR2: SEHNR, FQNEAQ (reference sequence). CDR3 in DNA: TGTGCCAGCAGCTTAGTCTCCGTGACAGGCGGCATTCAGTACTTC. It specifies CASSLVSVTGGIQYF.

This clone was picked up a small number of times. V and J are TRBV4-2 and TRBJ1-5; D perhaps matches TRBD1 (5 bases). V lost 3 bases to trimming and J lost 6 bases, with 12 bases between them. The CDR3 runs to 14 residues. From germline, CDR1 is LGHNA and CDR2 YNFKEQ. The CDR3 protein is CASSQGGYPQPQHF. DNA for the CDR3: TGTGCCAGCAGCCAGGGGGGGTATCCTCAGCCCCAGCATTTT.

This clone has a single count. The CDR3 spells CASSQDRLTTGDEQFF. Written as DNA, the CDR3 is TGCGCCAGCAGCCAAGACCGTCTTACGACAGGGGATGAGCAGTTCTTC. The chain combines TRBV4-3 with TRBJ2-1; 8 bases map to TRBD1. The CDR3 covers 16 residues. V lost 0 bases, J lost 8 bases, and 9 bases stayed unmatched. From germline, CDR1 is LGHNA and CDR2 YSLEER.

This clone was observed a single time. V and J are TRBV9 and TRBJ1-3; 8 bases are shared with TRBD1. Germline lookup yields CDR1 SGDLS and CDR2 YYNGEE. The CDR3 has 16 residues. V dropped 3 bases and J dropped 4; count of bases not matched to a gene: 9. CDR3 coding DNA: TGTGCCAGCAGCGGGGACAGGTTGAATTACGGAAACACCATATATTTT. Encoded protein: CASSGDRLNYGNTIYF. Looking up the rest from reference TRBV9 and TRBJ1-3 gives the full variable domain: DSGVTQTPKHLITATGQRVTLRCSPRSGDLSVYWYQQSLDQGLQFLIQYYNGEERAKGNILERFSAQQFPDLHSELNLSSLELGDSALYFCASSGDRLNYGNTIYFGEGSWLTVV.

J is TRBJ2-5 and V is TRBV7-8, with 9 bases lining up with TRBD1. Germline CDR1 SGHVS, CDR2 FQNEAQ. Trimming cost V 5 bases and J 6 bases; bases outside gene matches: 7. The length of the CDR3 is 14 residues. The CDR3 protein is CASSRTGDGKTQYF. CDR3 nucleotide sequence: TGTGCCAGCAGCAGGACAGGGGATGGGAAGACCCAGTACTTC.